One and the same sample provided the 23 T cell receptor beta chains below, sequenced in a study of blood T cell repertoires in COVID-19. Some clones are missing from TCRdb's copy, which holds only in-frame ones; the method was immunoSEQ multiplex PCR. Seen here are 85,000 to 120,000 clones, approximately 92% observed once, and the top ten hold around 2%. Input material: peripheral blood. These TCRs come from a woman in her 50s with COVID-19, enrolled during active disease.

The rearrangement uses TRBV7-3 and TRBJ2-1, with TRBD2 matching over 11 bases. The length of the CDR3 is 16 residues. CDR1 SGHTA and CDR2 FQGTGA come from the germline V gene. With V trimmed by 1 base and J by 8 bases, 7 bases remained unmatched. The CDR3 nucleotides read TGTGCCAGCAGCTTAATGCCTAGCGGGGGGACAGATGAGCAGTTCTTC. Its protein is CASSLMPSGGTDEQFF.

The chain is built from TRBV11-3 and TRBJ2-7, with 7 bases identical to TRBD1. CDR1 is SGHNT and CDR2 is YENEEA in the germline V gene. CDR3 size: 15 residues. V was pared by 0 bases and J by 2 bases, with 4 bases of the junction left unmatched. DNA for the CDR3: TGTGCCAGCAGCTTAGAGAGGGGGCTCACCTACGAGCAGTACTTC. Translating it yields CASSLERGLTYEQYF.

The rearrangement uses TRBV19 and TRBJ2-2, with a weak D call TRBD1 (6 bases). CDR3 length: 14 amino acids. In germline, CDR1 is LNHDA, CDR2 SQIVND (reference sequence). V lost 10 bases and J 7 bases, leaving 19 bases between the germline ends. CDR3 protein: CATRYSTGHGELFF. In nucleotides, the CDR3 is TGTGCCACTCGTTACTCCACAGGGCACGGGGAGCTGTTTTTT.

V gene TRBV30 combines with J gene TRBJ2-2; D gene ambiguous. The germline gives CDR1 GTSNPN, CDR2 SVGIG (reference sequence). The germline V and J ends were trimmed by 0 bases and 7 bases, with 9 bases remaining between them. The CDR3 consists of 13 residues. CDR3 in DNA: TGTGCCTGGAGTGTAAGCCGTGGCGGGGAGCTGTTTTTT. This codes for CAWSVSRGGELFF.

V usage is TRBV28 and J usage is TRBJ1-3; D gene ambiguous. V lost 6 bases and J lost 7, with 13 bases in between. The CDR3 has 13 amino acids. Germline V gene lookup returns CDR1 MDHEN and CDR2 SYDVKM. The CDR3 sequence is CASRGLKWNTIYF. In nucleotides, the CDR3 is TGTGCCAGCAGGGGCCTTAAGTGGAACACCATATATTTT.

The rearrangement joins TRBV7-3 to TRBJ2-3, with a possible D match to TRBD2 (5 bases). The length of the CDR3 is 15 residues. Germline CDR1 and CDR2: SGHTA and FQGTGA. Trimming took 4 bases from V and 0 from J, leaving 11 bases between them. The CDR3 region has the DNA TGTGCCAGCAGCTCGACTATATCTAGCACAGATACGCAGTATTTT. This codes for CASSSTISSTDTQYF.

The rearrangement joins TRBV6-2 or TRBV6-3 to TRBJ2-7; no definite D call. CDR1 MNHEY and CDR2 SVGEGT come from the germline V gene. The V end lost 6 bases, the J end lost 4 bases, and 10 bases lay between the germline ends. There are 12 residues in the CDR3. The CDR3 DNA follows: TGTGCCAGCAGCCCGGGCCGATACGAGCAGTACGTC. It encodes CASSPGRYEQYV.

This chain joins TRBV7-2 and TRBJ1-2; possible D gene TRBD1, 5 bases. In germline, CDR1 is SGHTA, CDR2 FQGNSA. CDR3 length: 16 amino acids. Trimming cost V 8 bases and J 4 bases, with 23 bases left between them. The CDR3 nucleotides are TGTGCCAGCCCAAAGGAAGGCAGGGTTGGTTCCTATGGCTACACCTTC. Encoded protein: CASPKEGRVGSYGYTF.

V gene TRBV6-6 combines with J gene TRBJ2-2, with 12 bases lining up with TRBD1. This CDR3 region has 17 residues. V lost 8 bases and J lost 8; bases outside the gene matches: 15. From germline, CDR1 is MNHNY and CDR2 SVGAGI (reference sequence). CDR3 protein: CASRPSPGQGAEGELFF. CDR3 nucleotides: TGTGCCAGCCGTCCCTCTCCGGGACAGGGGGCAGAAGGGGAGCTGTTTTTT.

This chain connects TRBV12-3 or TRBV12-4 to TRBJ2-6; D gene ambiguous. The CDR3 contains 13 residues. V lost 6 bases and J lost 6, with 9 bases in between. The CDR3 region has the DNA TGTGCCAGCAGCCAAATAGAGGCCAACGTCCTGACTTTC. Its translation is CASSQIEANVLTF.

Remarks on this clone: Relative to the germline gene, one junction end is altered; a read error may explain this. The sample carries other DNA sequences with the same CDR3. The chain joins TRBV5-4 to TRBJ1-1; D perhaps matches TRBD1 (6 bases). This CDR3 has 14 residues. Germline V gene sequence: CDR1 SGHNT, CDR2 YYREEE (reference sequence). The CDR3 coding sequence is TGTGCCAGCAGCTTGGGAGCAGGGGTGACTGAAGCCTTCTTT. Its protein is CASSLGAGVTEAFF.

Concerning this clone: The junction and the germline gene differ at one end; a read error may be behind it. This sequence joins TRBV2 and TRBJ1-1; D remains ambiguous. CDR3 length: 19 amino acids. The germline gives CDR1 SNHLY, CDR2 FYNNEI. The CDR3 here is CASSEVTSSVRAGNAEAFF. DNA for the CDR3: TGTGCCAGCAGTGAAGTGACTTCGAGTGTCCGGGCGGGGAACGCTGAAGCTTTCTTT.

The J gene is TRBJ2-7, the V gene TRBV30; 7 bases match TRBD2. V shed 1 base and J 3 bases; nucleotides not matched to a gene: 0. This CDR3 spans 12 amino acids. Germline lookup yields CDR1 GTSNPN and CDR2 SVGIG (reference sequence). Here the CDR3 DNA reads TGTGCCTGGAGTGCTAGCGGCTACGAGCAGTACGTC. As protein: CAWSASGYEQYV.

The chain is built from TRBV6-2 or TRBV6-3 and TRBJ2-7; D unclear. The CDR3 consists of 12 residues. Germline V CDR1 and CDR2: MNHEY, SVGEGT. Trimming took off 5 bases at V and 4 bases at J, with 9 bases between the two ends. This CDR3 is CASSQQPYEQYF. The CDR3 DNA is TGTGCCAGCAGTCAACAGCCGTACGAGCAGTACTTC.

This clone came up once. V gene TRBV6-2 or TRBV6-3 combines with J gene TRBJ1-1; 8 bases are shared with TRBD1. The V segment lost 6 bases and the J segment 5 bases; nucleotides outside the gene matches: 5. The CDR3 is 13 amino acids. Germline-derived CDR1 and CDR2 are MNHEY and SVGEGT. CDR3 in amino acids: CASSRQGRTEAFF. The DNA of the CDR3 is TGTGCCAGCAGCCGACAGGGGAGGACTGAAGCTTTCTTT.

The V call is TRBV5-6, the J call TRBJ2-3; 12 bases fit TRBD1. The CDR3 sequence is 16 residues long. The V segment lost 2 bases and the J segment 1 base; nucleotides outside the gene matches: 2. Germline V CDR1 and CDR2: SGHDT, YYEEEE. As DNA, the CDR3 is TGTGCCAGCAGCTTAGGGACAGGGGGCGGCACAGATACGCAGTATTTT. Translation: CASSLGTGGGTDTQYF.

The rearrangement uses TRBV5-6 and TRBJ2-1; a possible D gene is TRBD2 (6 bases). Trimming removed 4 bases at V and 9 bases at J, with 11 bases between. CDR3 length equals 12 residues. Looked up from germline, CDR1 is SGHDT and CDR2 is YYEEEE. The CDR3 loop reads CASSRAGFEQFF. DNA of the CDR3: TGTGCCAGCAGCCGGGCGGGGTTTGAGCAGTTCTTC.

The gene calls are TRBV27 and TRBJ1-1; D is unclear. Trimming cost V 2 bases and J 0 bases, with 4 bases left between them. CDR3 length: 13 amino acids. Germline V gene data show CDR1 as MNHEY and CDR2 as SMNVEV (reference sequence). The CDR3 here is CASSLIMNTEAFF. The DNA of the CDR3 is TGTGCCAGCAGTTTAATAATGAACACTGAAGCTTTCTTT.

The V call is TRBV19, the J call TRBJ2-2; TRBD1 matches 8 bases. V was clipped by 5 bases and J by 1 base; unmatched bases: 3. There are 15 residues in the CDR3. Germline V gene lookup returns CDR1 LNHDA and CDR2 SQIVND (reference sequence). The DNA for the CDR3 is TGTGCCAGTAGTCCCGGGACAGGGAACACCGGGGAGCTGTTTTTT. Protein product: CASSPGTGNTGELFF.

This clone was detected ten times or more. The V call is TRBV2, the J call TRBJ1-1; TRBD1 agrees at 8 bases. CDR1 is SNHLY, CDR2 FYNNEI, per germline. This CDR3 region has 14 residues. Trimming removed 6 bases from V and 2 bases from J; junction bases left unmatched: 5. The CDR3 here is CASSEQGGNTEAFF. The CDR3 DNA reads as TGTGCCAGCAGCGAACAGGGGGGTAACACTGAAGCTTTCTTT.

This chain joins TRBV5-6 and TRBJ1-3; D is perhaps TRBD1 (5 bases). Trimming removed 1 base at V and 2 bases at J, with 7 bases between. Looked up from germline, CDR1 is SGHDT and CDR2 is YYEEEE. The CDR3 is 14 residues long. The DNA for the CDR3 is TGTGCCAGCAGCTTGAGGGGAACTGGAAACACCATATATTTT. Translating it yields CASSLRGTGNTIYF. Filled out from reference TRBV5-6 and TRBJ1-3, the complete variable domain reads DAGVTQSPTHLIKTRGQQVTLRCSPKSGHDTVSWYQQALGQGPQFIFQYYEEEERQRGNFPDRFSGHQFPNYSSELNVNALLLGDSALYLCASSLRGTGNTIYFGEGSWLTVV.

J is TRBJ2-5 and V is TRBV5-1; the match to TRBD2 covers 11 bases. Germline loops: CDR1 SGHRS, CDR2 YFSETQ. V shed 4 bases and J 5 bases; nucleotides not matched to a gene: 10. The CDR3 length is 16 residues. The CDR3 protein is CASSRMTSGAGETQYF. The CDR3 DNA reads as TGCGCCAGCAGCCGAATGACTAGCGGGGCTGGGGAGACCCAGTACTTC.

This sequence joins TRBV27 and TRBJ2-4, with 11 bases matching TRBD2. The junction had 7 bases not matched to a gene; V was cut back by 5 bases and J by 7 bases. CDR1 MNHEY and CDR2 SMNVEV come from the germline V gene (reference sequence). CDR3 length: 15 residues. DNA for the CDR3: TGTGCCAGCAGTCCCCTCGTAGCGGGGGGGAACATTCAGTACTTC. Translated, it gives CASSPLVAGGNIQYF.